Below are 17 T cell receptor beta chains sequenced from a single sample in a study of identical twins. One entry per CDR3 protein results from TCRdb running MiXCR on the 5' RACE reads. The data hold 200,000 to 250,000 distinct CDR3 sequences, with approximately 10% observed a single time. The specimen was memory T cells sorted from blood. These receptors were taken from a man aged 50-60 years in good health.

The CDR3 sequence is CASSFALSGGSYEQYF. The CDR3 DNA reads as TGTGCCAGCAGCTTTGCCCTTAGCGGGGGATCCTACGAGCAGTACTTC. This chain joins TRBV5-5 and TRBJ2-7, with 9 bases matching TRBD2. The CDR3 is made up of 16 amino acids. CDR1 is SGHKS and CDR2 is YYEKEE in the germline V gene (reference sequence). V lost 2 bases, J lost 1 base, and 7 bases stayed unmatched. Full variable domain (remainder filled in from reference TRBV5-5 and TRBJ2-7): DAGVTQSPTHLIKTRGQQVTLRCSPISGHKSVSWYQQVLGQGPQFIFQYYEKEERGRGNFPDRFSARQFPNYSSELNVNALLLGDSALYLCASSFALSGGSYEQYFGPGTRLTVT.

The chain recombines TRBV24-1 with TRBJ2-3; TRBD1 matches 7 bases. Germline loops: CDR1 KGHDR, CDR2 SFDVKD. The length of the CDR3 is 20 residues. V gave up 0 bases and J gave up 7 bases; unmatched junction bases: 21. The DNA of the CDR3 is TGTGCCACCAGTGATTTGCCCCGCTCAAACAGGGGAAGGTTGGGAAATACGCAGTATTTT. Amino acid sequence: CATSDLPRSNRGRLGNTQYF.

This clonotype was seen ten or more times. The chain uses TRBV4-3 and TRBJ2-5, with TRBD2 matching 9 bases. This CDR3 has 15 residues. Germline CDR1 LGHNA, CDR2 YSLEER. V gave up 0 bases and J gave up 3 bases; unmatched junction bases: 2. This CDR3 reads CASSQDRLAEETQYF. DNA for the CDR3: TGCGCCAGCAGCCAAGATCGACTAGCGGAAGAGACCCAGTACTTC.

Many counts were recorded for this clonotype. The DNA of the CDR3 is TGCGCCAGCAGAAGGGATATTAGCACAGATACGCAGTATTTT. It yields the protein CASRRDISTDTQYF. V gene TRBV5-1 combines with J gene TRBJ2-3; no definite D call. Trimming removed 5 bases from V and 0 bases from J, with 10 bases in between. Germline CDR1 reads SGHRS; CDR2 reads YFSETQ. This CDR3 contains 14 residues.

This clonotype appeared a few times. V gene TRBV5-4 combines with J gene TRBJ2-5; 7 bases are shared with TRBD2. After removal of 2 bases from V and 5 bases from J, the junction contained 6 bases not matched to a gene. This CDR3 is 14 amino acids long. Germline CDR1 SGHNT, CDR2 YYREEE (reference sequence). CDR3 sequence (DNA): TGTGCCAGCAGCTTTTGGGGAGGGGACGAGACCCAGTACTTC. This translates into CASSFWGGDETQYF.

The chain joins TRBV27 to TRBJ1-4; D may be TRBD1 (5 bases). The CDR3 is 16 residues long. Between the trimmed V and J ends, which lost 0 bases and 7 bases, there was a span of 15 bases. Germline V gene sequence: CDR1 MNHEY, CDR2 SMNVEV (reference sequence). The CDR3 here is CASSLSMGGNGEKLFF. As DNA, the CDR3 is TGTGCCAGCAGTTTATCGATGGGGGGTAACGGTGAAAAACTGTTTTTT.

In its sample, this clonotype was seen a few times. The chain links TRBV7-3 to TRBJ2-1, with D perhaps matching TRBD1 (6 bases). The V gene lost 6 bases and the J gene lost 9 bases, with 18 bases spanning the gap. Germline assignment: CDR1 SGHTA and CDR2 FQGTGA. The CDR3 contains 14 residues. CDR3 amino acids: CASSPTQGFAEQFF. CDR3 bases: TGTGCCAGCAGTCCAACCCAGGGGTTTGCTGAGCAGTTCTTC. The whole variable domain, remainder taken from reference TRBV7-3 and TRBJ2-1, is GAGVSQTPSNKVTEKGKYVELRCDPISGHTALYWYRQSLGQGPEFLIYFQGTGAADDSGLPNDRFFAVRPEGSVSTLKIQRTERGDSAVYLCASSPTQGFAEQFFGPGTRLTVL.

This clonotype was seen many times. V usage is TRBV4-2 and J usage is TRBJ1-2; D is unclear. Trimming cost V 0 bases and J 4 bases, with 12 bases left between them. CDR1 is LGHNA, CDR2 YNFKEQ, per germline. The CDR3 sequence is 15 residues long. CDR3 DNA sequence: TGTGCCAGCAGCCAAGATTGGGGAGGCGGCTATGGCTACACCTTC. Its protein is CASSQDWGGGYGYTF.

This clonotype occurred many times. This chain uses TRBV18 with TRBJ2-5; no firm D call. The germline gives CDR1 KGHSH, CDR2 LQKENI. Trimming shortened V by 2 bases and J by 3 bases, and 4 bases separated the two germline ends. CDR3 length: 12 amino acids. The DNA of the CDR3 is TGTGCCAGCTCACCATTCAAAGAGACCCAGTACTTC. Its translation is CASSPFKETQYF. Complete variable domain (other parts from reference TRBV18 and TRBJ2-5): NAGVMQNPRHLVRRRGQEARLRCSPMKGHSHVYWYRQLPEEGLKFMVYLQKENIIDESGMPKERFSAEFPKEGPSILRIQQVVRGDSAAYFCASSPFKETQYFGPGTRLLVL.

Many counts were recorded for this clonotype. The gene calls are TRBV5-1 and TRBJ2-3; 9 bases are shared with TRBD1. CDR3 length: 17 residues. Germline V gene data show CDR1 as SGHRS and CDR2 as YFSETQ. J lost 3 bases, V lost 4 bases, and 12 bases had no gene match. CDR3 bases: TGCGCCAGCAGCCGGACCGCGGGACAGGGTGGTACAGATACGCAGTATTTT. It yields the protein CASSRTAGQGGTDTQYF.

CDR3 in DNA: TGTGCCAGCAACCCAACTACAGGGGCCTCCTACAATGAGCAGTTCTTC. Protein sequence: CASNPTTGASYNEQFF. The chain carries TRBV5-4 and TRBJ2-1; the match to TRBD1 covers 7 bases. The CDR3 loop spans 16 amino acids. V was clipped by 6 bases and J by 0 bases; unmatched bases: 9. CDR1 SGHNT and CDR2 YYREEE come from the germline V gene (reference sequence).

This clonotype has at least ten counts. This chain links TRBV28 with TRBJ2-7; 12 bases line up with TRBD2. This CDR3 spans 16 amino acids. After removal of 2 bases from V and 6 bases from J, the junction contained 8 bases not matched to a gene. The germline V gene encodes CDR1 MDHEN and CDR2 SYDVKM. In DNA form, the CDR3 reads TGTGCCAGCAGTTTACCGAGACTAGCGGGAGTCTCCGAGCAGTACTTC. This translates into CASSLPRLAGVSEQYF.

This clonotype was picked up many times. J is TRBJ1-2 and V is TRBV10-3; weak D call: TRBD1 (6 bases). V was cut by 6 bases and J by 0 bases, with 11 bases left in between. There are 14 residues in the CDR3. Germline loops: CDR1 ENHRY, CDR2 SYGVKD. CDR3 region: CAIRDSTSNYGYTF. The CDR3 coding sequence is TGTGCCATCAGGGACAGCACATCTAACTATGGCTACACCTTC.

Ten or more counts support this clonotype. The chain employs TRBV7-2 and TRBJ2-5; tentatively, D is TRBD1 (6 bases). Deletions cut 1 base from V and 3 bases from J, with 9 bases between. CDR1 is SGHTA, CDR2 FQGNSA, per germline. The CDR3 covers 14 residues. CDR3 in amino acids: CASSLVGGEETQYF. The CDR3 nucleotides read TGTGCCAGCAGCTTAGTTGGGGGCGAAGAGACCCAGTACTTC.

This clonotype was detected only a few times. Here the CDR3 DNA reads TGCGCCAGCAGCCCGGGACAGTCTAATTCACCCCTCCACTTT. Encoded protein: CASSPGQSNSPLHF. The chain uses TRBV5-1 and TRBJ1-6, with TRBD1 identical over 7 bases. The trim removed 4 bases at V and 6 bases at J, leaving 4 bases unmatched. CDR3 size: 14 residues. The germline V gene has CDR1 SGHRS and CDR2 YFSETQ.

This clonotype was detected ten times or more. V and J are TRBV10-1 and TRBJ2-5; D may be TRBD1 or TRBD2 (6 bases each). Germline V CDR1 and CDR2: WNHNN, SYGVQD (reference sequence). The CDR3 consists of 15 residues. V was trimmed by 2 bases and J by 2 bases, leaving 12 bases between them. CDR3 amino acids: CASSERGTPQETQYF. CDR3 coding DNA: TGCGCCAGCAGTGAGAGGGGGACTCCGCAAGAGACCCAGTACTTC.

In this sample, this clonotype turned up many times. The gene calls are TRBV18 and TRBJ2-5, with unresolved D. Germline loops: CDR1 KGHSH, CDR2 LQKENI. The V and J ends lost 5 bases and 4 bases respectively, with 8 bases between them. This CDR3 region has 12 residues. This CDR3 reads CASSGIGETQYF. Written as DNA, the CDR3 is TGTGCCAGCTCAGGAATTGGAGAGACCCAGTACTTC. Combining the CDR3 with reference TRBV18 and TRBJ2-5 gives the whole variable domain NAGVMQNPRHLVRRRGQEARLRCSPMKGHSHVYWYRQLPEEGLKFMVYLQKENIIDESGMPKERFSAEFPKEGPSILRIQQVVRGDSAAYFCASSGIGETQYFGPGTRLLVL.